The clone carrying this TCR beta chain was recorded at least ten times. Its target is not known. The data originate from a study of T cells in Graves' hyperthyroidism and ophthalmopathy. Background on the study: Peripheral blood draws took place at initial diagnosis, ahead of any treatment.

Germline loops: CDR1 MDHEN, CDR2 SYDVKM. The V end lost 6 bases, the J end lost 3 bases, and 14 bases lay between the germline ends. The CDR3 is 14 amino acids. Amplified TCR beta CDR3 regions derived from RNA transcripts. The TCR CDR3 was amplified in a first-round RT-PCR using the HTBI primer set. TCRdb fed the multiplex PCR reads into MiXCR, producing one record per CDR3 protein. This table holds 300,000 to 450,000 distinct CDR3 sequences, less than 15% found once. Study outcomes and limitations: Researchers found most expanded thyroid clonotypes above 0.001 in blood as well.

Diagnoses were made from clinical symptoms, serum measures (thyroxine and TRAb), thyroid ultrasound and orbital computed tomography. First hyperthyroidism diagnosis is when the blood sample was obtained, before any ophthalmopathy symptoms. The sample taken for sequencing was blood. The chain links TRBV28 to TRBJ1-1; D may be TRBD1 (5 bases). This receptor was identified in a man younger than 45 with Graves' hyperthyroidism that later progressed to Graves' ophthalmopathy. The CDR3 nucleotides are TGTGCCAGCAGCTACCGTCCGACAGACACTGAAGCTTTCTTT. It translates to CASSYRPTDTEAFF.